The next 12 T cell receptor beta chains were all read from a single sample in a study of blood T cell repertoires in COVID-19. This table comes from immunoSEQ multiplex PCR, and its TCRdb copy is limited to in-frame clones, with some not included. The sample records about 250,000 clones, around nine tenths being singletons. The specimen was peripheral blood. These receptor sequences come from a woman in her thirties or forties who had recovered from COVID-19.

J is TRBJ2-3 and V is TRBV11-3; weak D call: TRBD2 (5 bases). This CDR3 contains 14 residues. V lost 3 bases to trimming and J lost 4 bases, with 11 bases between them. Germline assignment: CDR1 SGHNT and CDR2 YENEEA. As DNA, the CDR3 is TGTGCCAGCAGCTTCGACGGGAAACCAGATACGCAGTATTTT. This codes for CASSFDGKPDTQYF.

The gene calls are TRBV30 and TRBJ2-2; D not certain. V was shortened by 3 bases and J by 16 bases, with 18 bases between the two germline ends. The CDR3 totals 12 residues. CDR1 is GTSNPN and CDR2 is SVGIG in the germline V gene (reference sequence). DNA of the CDR3: TGTGCCTGGAGCGCTGACTCGGGTATAGAGTTTTTT. This codes for CAWSADSGIEFF. Full variable domain (missing parts from reference TRBV30 and TRBJ2-2): SQTIHQWPATLVQPVGSPLSLECTVEGTSNPNLYWYRQAAGRGLQLLFYSVGIGQISSEVPQNLSASRPQDRQFILSSKKLLLSDSGFYLCAWSADSGIEFFGEGSRLTVL.

The rearrangement uses TRBV19 and TRBJ2-3; D may be TRBD2 (6 bases). V gave up 5 bases and J gave up 4 bases, with 25 bases separating them. Germline CDR1 LNHDA, CDR2 SQIVND (reference sequence). This CDR3 has 18 residues. CDR3 coding DNA: TGTGCCAGTAGTCTCCCCCCGCGACTAGGCAGGTCGGCAGATACGCAGTATTTT. This translates into CASSLPPRLGRSADTQYF. The full variable domain, rest sourced from reference TRBV19 and TRBJ2-3, is DGGITQSPKYLFRKEGQNVTLSCEQNLNHDAMYWYRQDPGQGLRLIYYSQIVNDFQKGDIAEGYSVSREKKESFPLTVTSAQKNPTAFYLCASSLPPRLGRSADTQYFGPGTRLTVL.

The chain has TRBV7-9 and TRBJ1-4, with D perhaps TRBD1 (5 bases). The CDR3 sequence is 15 residues long. The germline CDR1 and CDR2 sequences are SEHNR and FQNEAQ (reference sequence). V was trimmed by 4 bases and J by 2 bases, leaving 11 bases between them. The CDR3 protein is CASSWGLGTNEKLFF. In nucleotides, the CDR3 is TGTGCCAGCAGCTGGGGCCTCGGGACTAATGAAAAACTGTTTTTT.

The chain carries TRBV7-9 and TRBJ2-7; 10 bases match TRBD2. With V trimmed by 5 bases and J by 0 bases, 7 bases remained unmatched. Per germline, CDR1 SEHNR and CDR2 FQNEAQ (reference sequence). This CDR3 has 16 residues. CDR3 region: CASSPRGLAFSYEQYF. The CDR3 DNA follows: TGTGCCAGCAGCCCCCGGGGACTAGCGTTCTCCTACGAGCAGTACTTC.

The chain carries TRBV6-5 and TRBJ2-7; D gene ambiguous. Per the germline V gene, CDR1 is MNHEY and CDR2 is SVGAGI. Trimming removed 7 bases from V and 6 bases from J, with 19 bases in between. The CDR3 is made up of 14 amino acids. CDR3 loop: CASTLRGLAAEQYF. Written as DNA, the CDR3 is TGTGCCAGCACCCTACGTGGGTTGGCGGCCGAGCAGTACTTC.

V and J are TRBV6-5 and TRBJ1-1; possibly TRBD1 for D (6 bases). Deletions cut 5 bases from V and 0 bases from J, with 13 bases between. This CDR3 is built from 15 residues. Per the germline V gene, CDR1 is MNHEY and CDR2 is SVGAGI. DNA for the CDR3: TGTGCCAGCAGTCGGAATGGACAGCTGAACACTGAAGCTTTCTTT. Amino acids: CASSRNGQLNTEAFF.

This clone was recorded only once. Other DNA sequences within the sample encode an identical CDR3. The chain couples TRBV30 to TRBJ1-1; the D gene is possibly TRBD1 (6 bases). This CDR3 contains 12 residues. Germline V CDR1 and CDR2: GTSNPN, SVGIG (reference sequence). V dropped 2 bases and J dropped 8 bases, with 12 bases sitting between them. The CDR3 DNA sequence: TGTGCCTGGAGTAAACAGGGATCCGAAGCTTTCTTT. Protein product: CAWSKQGSEAFF.

This clone was detected only once. The rearrangement joins TRBV4-1 to TRBJ2-7, with 7 bases identical to TRBD2. V was clipped by 3 bases and J by 0 bases; unmatched bases: 8. This CDR3 spans 16 amino acids. CDR1 MGHRA and CDR2 YSYEKL come from the germline V gene. CDR3 bases: TGCGCCAGCAGCCACCAAGCGGGACGGAGCTCCTACGAGCAGTACTTC. Encoded protein: CASSHQAGRSSYEQYF.

The chain combines TRBV6-1 with TRBJ1-2, with a weak D call TRBD1 (5 bases). Trimming stripped 7 bases from V and 4 bases from J, with 13 bases between. The V gene's germline CDR1 is MNHNS and CDR2 SASEGT. The CDR3 contains 13 residues. CDR3 nucleotide sequence: TGTGCCAGCACCGACCCGGGGGGCTATGGCTACACCTTC. This sequence encodes CASTDPGGYGYTF.

V usage is TRBV9 and J usage is TRBJ2-3; weak D call: TRBD2 (5 bases). This CDR3 is 17 amino acids long. V was shortened by 0 bases and J by 0 bases, with 14 bases between the two germline ends. In germline, CDR1 is SGDLS, CDR2 YYNGEE. The CDR3 DNA reads TGTGCCAGCAGCGTAGCTACTCTGAGCGGCAGCACAGATACGCAGTATTTT. Amino acid sequence: CASSVATLSGSTDTQYF. Variable domain in full (rest from reference TRBV9 and TRBJ2-3): DSGVTQTPKHLITATGQRVTLRCSPRSGDLSVYWYQQSLDQGLQFLIQYYNGEERAKGNILERFSAQQFPDLHSELNLSSLELGDSALYFCASSVATLSGSTDTQYFGPGTRLTVL.

The chain recombines TRBV19 with TRBJ1-3; D gene ambiguous. Trimming took off 6 bases at V and 4 bases at J, with 13 bases between the two ends. The germline CDR1 and CDR2 sequences are LNHDA and SQIVND (reference sequence). The CDR3 sequence is 14 residues long. The CDR3 reads CASSEDSSGNTIYF. As DNA, the CDR3 is TGTGCCAGTAGCGAGGACTCGTCCGGAAACACCATATATTTT.